Listed below are T cell receptor beta chains from one sample, sequenced in a study of response to subunit inactivated influenza vaccine. TCRdb used MiXCR to reprocess the RT-PCR reads, holding one entry per CDR3 protein. The repertoire has roughly 150,000 distinct CDR3 sequences, approximately 10% of them found once; the top ten carry roughly an eighth. The starting material was non-naive T cells sorted from PBMCs, obtained 45 days after vaccination. These TCRs come from a man aged 45 to 65 who received an inactivated influenza vaccine. CDR3s include the opening cysteine and the closing phenylalanine or tryptophan. The D gene is left open where the match is weak. A row's size may be missing; if present it is once, few, many or a size class.

d_call,j_call,clone_size,v_call,cdr3_aa,cdr3_nt
NA,TRBJ2-7,few,TRBV6-2/TRBV6-3,CASSYVRGSEQYF,TGTGCCAGCAGTTATGTTCGGGGATCCGAGCAGTACTTC
NA,TRBJ2-2,few,TRBV5-1,CASSLEENTGELFF,TGCGCCAGCAGCTTGGAAGAGAACACCGGGGAGCTGTTTTTT
TRBD2,TRBJ2-5,many,TRBV27,CASSFLSSGARHETQYF,TGTGCCAGCAGTTTCCTTTCTAGCGGAGCCCGGCACGAGACCCAGTACTTC
TRBD1,TRBJ1-5,few,TRBV20-1,CSARVADRAHNQPQHF,TGCAGTGCTAGAGTCGCAGACAGGGCCCACAATCAGCCCCAGCATTTT
NA,TRBJ2-7,NA,TRBV28,CASSHGEFYEQYF,TGTGCCAGCAGCCATGGGGAGTTCTACGAGCAGTACTTC
NA,TRBJ2-2,NA,TRBV24-1,CATSDPSGAEGELFF,TGTGCCACCAGTGATCCAAGTGGGGCGGAAGGGGAGCTGTTTTTT
NA,TRBJ2-7,NA,TRBV29-1,CSVRVGGENYEQYF,TGCAGCGTTCGAGTCGGCGGGGAGAATTACGAGCAGTACTTC
NA,TRBJ2-1,few,TRBV7-9,CASSLWGNEQFF,TGTGCCAGCAGCTTATGGGGAAATGAGCAGTTCTTC
TRBD2,TRBJ2-1,many,TRBV4-3,CASSRDRLAGGLQFF,TGCGCCAGCAGCCGAGATCGACTAGCGGGGGGGCTTCAGTTCTTC
NA,TRBJ2-1,few,TRBV4-3,CASSQQGFNEQFF,TGCGCCAGCAGCCAACAGGGGTTCAATGAGCAGTTCTTC
NA,TRBJ1-2,NA,TRBV6-2/TRBV6-3,CASRNDGDRSGYTF,TGTGCCAGCAGAAACGACGGGGACCGTTCCGGCTACACCTTC
NA,TRBJ2-2,few,TRBV7-6,CASSTQGGFDGELFF,TGTGCCAGCAGCACCCAAGGGGGGTTTGACGGGGAGCTGTTTTTT
NA,TRBJ1-1,many,TRBV12-3/TRBV12-4,CASSFESWGEAFF,TGTGCCAGCAGTTTTGAGAGTTGGGGTGAAGCTTTCTTT
TRBD1,TRBJ2-5,few,TRBV5-5,CASSPRTGTGEETQYF,TGTGCCAGCAGCCCACGGACGGGGACAGGTGAAGAGACCCAGTACTTC
NA,TRBJ1-5,NA,TRBV15,CATSRDGYATVNQPQHF,TGTGCCACCAGCAGAGATGGTTATGCGACAGTCAATCAGCCCCAGCATTTT
NA,TRBJ2-7,few,TRBV20-1,CSALGRGRESYEQYF,TGCAGTGCTCTAGGTCGGGGGCGCGAATCCTACGAGCAGTACTTC
NA,TRBJ2-1,few,TRBV20-1,CSATDSRWPYNEQFF,TGCAGTGCAACGGACAGCAGGTGGCCCTACAATGAGCAGTTCTTC
NA,TRBJ2-5,NA,TRBV5-6,CASSSQGMGTQYF,TGTGCCAGCAGCTCGCAGGGAATGGGGACCCAGTACTTC
NA,TRBJ2-3,few,TRBV7-8,CASSRPRVSTDTQYF,TGTGCCAGCAGCCGGCCCAGGGTTAGCACAGATACGCAGTATTTT
NA,TRBJ1-3,NA,TRBV25-1,CASSTSPSGNTIYF,TGTGCCAGCAGTACCTCTCCCTCTGGAAACACCATATATTTT
NA,TRBJ2-2,few,TRBV20-1,CSARRNTGELFF,TGCAGTGCTAGACGGAACACCGGGGAGCTGTTTTTT
TRBD1,TRBJ2-7,NA,TRBV19,CASSVQDRVYEQYF,TGTGCCAGTAGTGTTCAGGACAGGGTGTACGAGCAGTACTTC
NA,TRBJ1-1,few,TRBV7-2,CASGWGASTEAFF,TGTGCCAGCGGATGGGGGGCGAGCACTGAAGCTTTCTTT
TRBD2,TRBJ2-5,few,TRBV5-1,CASSLRGSGEETQYF,TGCGCCAGCAGCTTGCGGGGTAGCGGGGAAGAGACCCAGTACTTC
NA,TRBJ1-6,many,TRBV5-1,CASSLAEDSPLHF,TGCGCCAGCAGCTTGGCCGAGGATTCACCCCTCCACTTT
TRBD1,TRBJ2-1,many,TRBV12-3/TRBV12-4,CASSPHRGPYNEQFF,TGTGCCAGCAGCCCCCACAGGGGACCCTACAATGAGCAGTTCTTC
NA,TRBJ2-7,many,TRBV5-1,CASSPDLGRGDYEQYF,TGCGCCAGCAGCCCGGATCTCGGCAGGGGAGACTACGAGCAGTACTTC
TRBD2,TRBJ2-1,few,TRBV10-3,CAVPAGVGNEQFF,TGTGCCGTCCCGGCGGGAGTGGGCAATGAGCAGTTCTTC
NA,TRBJ2-5,many,TRBV20-1,CSALQGETQYF,TGCAGTGCTCTACAGGGAGAGACCCAGTACTTC
NA,TRBJ1-2,few,TRBV6-1,CASSQSGGYGYTF,TGTGCCAGCTCACAAAGTGGCGGCTATGGCTACACCTTC
TRBD2,TRBJ2-3,NA,TRBV20-1,CSARWGSGGARDTQYF,TGCAGTGCTAGATGGGGGAGCGGGGGGGCCAGGGATACGCAGTATTTT
NA,TRBJ1-1,many,TRBV29-1,CSPWTPGTEAFF,TGCAGCCCATGGACACCGGGTACTGAAGCTTTCTTT
TRBD2,TRBJ2-7,few,TRBV20-1,CSVHTSGAYSEQYF,TGCAGTGTCCACACTAGCGGGGCCTACTCCGAGCAGTACTTC
TRBD2,TRBJ2-7,NA,TRBV28,CASIDAGGGDEQYF,TGTGCCAGCATCGACGCGGGGGGCGGCGACGAGCAGTACTTC
TRBD1,TRBJ2-7,NA,TRBV10-2,CASSPAGTGGYEQYF,TGCGCCAGCAGCCCTGCCGGGACAGGGGGCTACGAGCAGTACTTC
TRBD2,TRBJ2-3,NA,TRBV5-1,CASSPLGLAGGPRTDTQYF,TGCGCCAGCAGCCCCTTAGGACTAGCGGGGGGGCCCCGCACAGATACGCAGTATTTT
NA,TRBJ2-5,many,TRBV6-2/TRBV6-3,CASSYFGQTQYF,TGTGCCAGCAGTTACTTTGGACAGACCCAGTACTTC
NA,TRBJ2-1,few,TRBV19,CASSTGRVAEQFF,TGTGCCAGTAGTACGGGGCGGGTGGCGGAGCAGTTCTTC
NA,TRBJ2-1,many,TRBV5-1,CASSLKETGKQFF,TGCGCCAGCAGCTTGAAGGAGACGGGGAAGCAGTTCTTC
TRBD2,TRBJ2-5,NA,TRBV7-8,CASTTSGGGETQYF,TGTGCCAGCACCACTAGCGGGGGGGGTGAGACCCAGTACTTC
NA,TRBJ2-7,few,TRBV6-5,CASGNFAGSSSYEQYF,TGTGCCAGCGGTAACTTCGCAGGGAGTAGCTCCTACGAGCAGTACTTC
NA,TRBJ1-1,NA,TRBV6-1,CASSEGFYTSEAFF,TGTGCCAGCAGTGAAGGCTTTTACACCTCCGAGGCTTTCTTT
NA,TRBJ2-1,many,TRBV3-1,CASSQGAGSYNEQFF,TGTGCCAGCAGCCAAGGGGCGGGCTCCTACAATGAGCAGTTCTTC
TRBD2,TRBJ2-1,NA,TRBV3-1,CASSQEGLAGGFTNEQFF,TGTGCCAGCAGCCAAGAGGGACTAGCGGGAGGTTTTACGAATGAGCAGTTCTTC
TRBD2,TRBJ2-7,many,TRBV28,CASSLLIVAGVPSYEQYF,TGTGCCAGCAGTTTGTTGATCGTCGCGGGAGTGCCCTCCTACGAGCAGTACTTC
TRBD2,TRBJ2-2,few,TRBV28,CASSPSPGGGPPGELFF,TGTGCCAGCAGTCCCTCACCGGGGGGAGGGCCTCCCGGGGAGCTGTTTTTT
NA,TRBJ1-5,many,TRBV12-3/TRBV12-4,CASSQDSLGQPQHF,TGTGCCAGCAGTCAGGACAGCTTAGGTCAGCCCCAGCATTTT
NA,TRBJ2-3,NA,TRBV7-6,CASSLGGLNTQYF,TGTGCCAGCAGCTTAGGCGGGCTTAATACGCAGTATTTT
TRBD1,TRBJ2-5,NA,TRBV7-9,CASSQGQGKETQYF,TGTGCCAGCAGCCAGGGACAGGGGAAAGAGACCCAGTACTTC
NA,TRBJ1-2,many,TRBV7-2,CASSPDTNYGYTF,TGTGCCAGCAGCCCGGACACTAACTATGGCTACACCTTC
TRBD1,TRBJ2-3,NA,TRBV4-3,CASSQAPLGQGSTDTQYF,TGCGCCAGCAGCCAGGCACCCCTCGGACAGGGCAGCACAGATACGCAGTATTTT
NA,TRBJ2-7,many,TRBV29-1,CSVAWSGYEQYF,TGCAGCGTTGCCTGGAGTGGCTACGAGCAGTACTTC
NA,TRBJ2-1,many,TRBV7-9,CASSYDVVPEQFF,TGTGCCAGCAGCTACGATGTCGTTCCTGAGCAGTTCTTC
TRBD1,TRBJ1-2,NA,TRBV20-1,CSARDQSPQGDPYGYTF,TGCAGTGCTAGAGATCAATCCCCGCAGGGGGACCCCTATGGCTACACCTTC